A selection of T cell receptor beta chains follows, all from one sample in a study of PD-1 blockade in classical Hodgkin lymphoma. Profiling relied on immunoSEQ multiplex PCR, and the TCRdb table lists in-frame clones only, not all of them. The table lists over 15,000 clones, approximately 76% of them singletons. The material sequenced was peripheral blood mononuclear cells (PBMCs), taken before the fourth cycle of nivolumab. The receptors were sampled from a human donor with classical Hodgkin lymphoma. CDR3s leave out the opening cysteine and the closing phenylalanine or tryptophan.

v_gene	j_gene	CDR3aa
TRBV7-6	TRBJ2-6	ASSLFPSGAGANVLT
TRBV6-5	TRBJ2-1	ASSIGNRGYNEQF
TRBV5-5	TRBJ1-5	ASSLAQGTNQPQH
TRBV10-1	TRBJ2-7	ASSDDRRQY
TRBV28	TRBJ1-3	ASSSFRDGGNTIY
TRBV7-8	TRBJ2-3	ASSLRGTSGGLLADTQY
TRBV19	TRBJ1-2	ASSTVDSTYSFSHGYT
TRBV7-9	TRBJ1-5	ASSLGRGRWEPQH
TRBV5-1	TRBJ2-2	ASSIRQGNTGELF
TRBV7-9	TRBJ2-3	ASSNRDSGDTQY
TRBV5-1	TRBJ2-7	ASSLLSTVSYEQY
TRBV19	TRBJ2-3	ASSINRGADTQY
TRBV6-5	TRBJ1-2	ASNHRQGLNYGYT
TRBV13	TRBJ1-1	ASSLLRTVNTEAF
TRBV14	TRBJ2-7	ASSQDLRGEQY
TRBV9	TRBJ2-5	ASSVGPGGGKETQY
TRBV4-1	TRBJ2-7	ASSQVASSYEQY
TRBV6-1	TRBJ1-6	ASSAGVTANSPLH
TRBV9	TRBJ2-1	ASSVGGGEQF
TRBV5-1	TRBJ1-5	ASSLVGGSNQPQH
TRBV9	TRBJ2-7	ASSVELAGISEQY
TRBV5-1	TRBJ1-2	ASSLVAGTGGGYT
TRBV7-2	TRBJ1-2	ASSLPDSNYGYT
TRBV5-1	TRBJ1-2	ASSSTGGFNGYT
TRBV27	TRBJ1-5	ASSLQGISHQPQH
TRBV4-1	TRBJ1-2	ASSQDLAYGYT
TRBV5-1	TRBJ2-2	ASTESFNTGELF
TRBV6-1	TRBJ2-3	ASTPQGARTDTQY
TRBV4-1	TRBJ2-7	ASSRLDGFSYEQY
TRBV5-1	TRBJ1-3	ASSLDGGGNTIY
TRBV4-3	TRBJ1-1	ASSQGSGGGRRWEAF
TRBV30	TRBJ2-7	AWSGGGASYEQY
TRBV27	TRBJ1-3	ASSLRQGTGNTIY
TRBV7-3	TRBJ2-1	ASSLAGNHNEQF
TRBV15	TRBJ2-1	ATSREPRGYSSYNEQF
TRBV4-2	TRBJ2-7	ASSQGYSSYEQY
TRBV10-2	TRBJ2-7	ASSARDRGYEQY
TRBV7-8	TRBJ2-7	ASSPPAAYEQY
TRBV11-3	TRBJ2-1	ASSSPPSLAEQF